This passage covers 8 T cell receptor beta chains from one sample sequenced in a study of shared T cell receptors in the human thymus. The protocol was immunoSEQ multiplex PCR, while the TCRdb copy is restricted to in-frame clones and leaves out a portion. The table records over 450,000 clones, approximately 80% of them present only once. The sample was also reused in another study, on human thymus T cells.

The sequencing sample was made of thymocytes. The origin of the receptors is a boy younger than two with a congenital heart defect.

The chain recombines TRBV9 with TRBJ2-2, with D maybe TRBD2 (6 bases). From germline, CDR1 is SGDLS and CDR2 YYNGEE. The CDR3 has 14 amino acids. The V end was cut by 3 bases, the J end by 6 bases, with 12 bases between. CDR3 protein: CASSAAAGPGELFF. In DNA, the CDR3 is TGTGCCAGCAGCGCCGCCGCGGGGCCCGGGGAGCTGTTTTTT.

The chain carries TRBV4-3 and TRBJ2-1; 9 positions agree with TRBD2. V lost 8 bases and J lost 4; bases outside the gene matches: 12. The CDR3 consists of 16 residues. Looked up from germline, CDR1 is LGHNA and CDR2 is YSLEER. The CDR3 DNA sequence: TGCGCCAGCTCGACTCAGGGGCGGGAGGGGTACAATGAGCAGTTCTTC. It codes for CASSTQGREGYNEQFF.

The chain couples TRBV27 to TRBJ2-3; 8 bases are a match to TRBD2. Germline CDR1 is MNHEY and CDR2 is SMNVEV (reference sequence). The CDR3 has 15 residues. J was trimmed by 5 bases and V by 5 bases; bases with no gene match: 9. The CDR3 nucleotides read TGTGCCAGCAGTGCCGTAGCGGGGCGAGTAGATACGCAGTATTTT. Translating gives CASSAVAGRVDTQYF.

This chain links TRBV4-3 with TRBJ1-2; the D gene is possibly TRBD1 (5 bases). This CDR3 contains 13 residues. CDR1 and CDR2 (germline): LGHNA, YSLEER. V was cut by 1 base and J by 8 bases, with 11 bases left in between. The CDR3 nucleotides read TGCGCCAGCAGCCAAGGGGGCTATCTCGGCTACACCTTC. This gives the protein CASSQGGYLGYTF.

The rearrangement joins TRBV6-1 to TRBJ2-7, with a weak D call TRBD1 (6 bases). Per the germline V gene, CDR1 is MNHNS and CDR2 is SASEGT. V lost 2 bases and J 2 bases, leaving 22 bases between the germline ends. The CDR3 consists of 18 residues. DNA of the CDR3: TGTGCCAGCAGTGAAAGTAGAGAGACAGGCCAAGTCCCCTACGAGCAGTACTTC. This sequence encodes CASSESRETGQVPYEQYF.

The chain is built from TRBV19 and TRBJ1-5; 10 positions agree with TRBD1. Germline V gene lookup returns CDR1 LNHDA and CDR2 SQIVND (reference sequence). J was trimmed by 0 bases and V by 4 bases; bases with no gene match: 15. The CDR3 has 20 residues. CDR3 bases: TGTGCCAGTAGTAAGACTCCTAGGACAGGGGGACCAAATAGCAATCAGCCCCAGCATTTT. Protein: CASSKTPRTGGPNSNQPQHF.

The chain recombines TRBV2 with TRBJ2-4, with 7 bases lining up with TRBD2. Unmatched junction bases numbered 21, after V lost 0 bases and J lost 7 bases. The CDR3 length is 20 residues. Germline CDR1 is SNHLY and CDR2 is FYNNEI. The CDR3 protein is CASSEARGGVGLAVENIQYF. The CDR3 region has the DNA TGTGCCAGCAGTGAAGCCCGGGGAGGGGTAGGGCTAGCGGTGGAGAACATTCAGTACTTC.

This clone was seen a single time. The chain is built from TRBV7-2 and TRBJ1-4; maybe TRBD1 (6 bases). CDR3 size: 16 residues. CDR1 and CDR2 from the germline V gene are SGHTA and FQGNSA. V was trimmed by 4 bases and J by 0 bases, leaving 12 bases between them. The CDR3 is CASSSGQTPTNEKLFF. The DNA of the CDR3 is TGTGCCAGCAGCTCCGGACAGACACCAACTAATGAAAAACTGTTTTTT.